The present entry profiles one TCR beta chain with its context. Its antigen is currently unknown. This record comes from a study of shared clonotypes between healthy human individuals. Study-wide results and caveats: Non-shared clonotypes had lower generation probabilities than those shared by all four donors. In a handful of donors, roughly 5.2% of naive CD4 clonotypes appeared in common.

TCRdb's table, derived via immunoSEQ multiplex PCR, lists solely in-frame clones and lacks some. Seen here are 2 million to 2.5 million clones, 90% to 96% observed once, and the top ten hold 0.1% to 0.15%. Trimming took 4 bases from V and 4 from J, leaving 18 bases between them. The CDR3 sequence is 15 residues long. CDR1 SGHNT and CDR2 YYREEE come from the germline V gene (reference sequence). The chain carries TRBV5-4 and TRBJ2-7; the D call may be TRBD1 or TRBD2 (5 bases each). The sequence came from a man aged 18 to 29 in good health. Sequencing used naive CD4+ T cells sorted from blood. Subset defined: CD45RA+ positively selected. The CDR3 DNA follows: TGTGCCAGCAGCGTTGACGGGACCCCTAAATACGAGCAGTACTTC. This sequence encodes CASSVDGTPKYEQYF.